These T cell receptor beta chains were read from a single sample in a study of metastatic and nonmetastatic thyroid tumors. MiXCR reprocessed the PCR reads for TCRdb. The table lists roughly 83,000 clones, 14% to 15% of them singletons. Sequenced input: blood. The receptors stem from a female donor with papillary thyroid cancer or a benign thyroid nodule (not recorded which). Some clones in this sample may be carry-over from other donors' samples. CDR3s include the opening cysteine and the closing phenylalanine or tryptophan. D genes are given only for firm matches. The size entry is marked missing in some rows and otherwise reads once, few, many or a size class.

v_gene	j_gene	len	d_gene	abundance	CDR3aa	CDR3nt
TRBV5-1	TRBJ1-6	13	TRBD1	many	CASRGQGDSPLHF	TGCGCCAGCAGAGGGCAGGGGGATTCACCCCTCCACTTT
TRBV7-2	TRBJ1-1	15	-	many	CASSLGGRLNTEAFF	TGTGCCAGCAGCTTAGGAGGACGTTTGAACACTGAAGCTTTCTTT
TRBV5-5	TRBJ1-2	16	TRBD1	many	CASSVTGTGGGYGYTF	TGTGCCAGCAGCGTGACCGGGACAGGGGGAGGCTATGGCTACACCTTC
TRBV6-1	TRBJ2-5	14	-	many	CASSEAEGLETRYF	TGTGCCAGCAGTGAAGCGGAGGGGTTAGAGACCCGGTACTTC
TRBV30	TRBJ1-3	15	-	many	CAWSVPRDSGNTIYF	TGTGCCTGGAGTGTCCCCCGTGACTCTGGAAACACCATATATTTT
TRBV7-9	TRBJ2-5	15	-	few	CASSLPRQTEETQYF	TGTGCCAGCAGTTTACCCCGACAGACTGAAGAGACCCAGTACTTC
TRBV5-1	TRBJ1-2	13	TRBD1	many	CASSETGGYGYTF	TGCGCCAGCAGCGAAACAGGGGGATATGGCTACACCTTC
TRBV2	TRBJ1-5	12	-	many	CASTQGRQPQHF	TGTGCCAGCACCCAAGGGAGGCAGCCCCAGCATTTT
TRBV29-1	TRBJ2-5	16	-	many	CSVETRAGASQETQYF	TGCAGCGTTGAGACGAGGGCAGGGGCATCCCAAGAGACCCAGTACTTC
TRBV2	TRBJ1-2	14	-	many	CASSEGFTNYGYTF	TGTGCCAGCAGTGAAGGGTTCACTAACTATGGCTACACCTTC
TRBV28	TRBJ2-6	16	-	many	CASSFLQVGQANVLTF	TGTGCCAGCAGTTTCCTCCAGGTCGGGCAGGCCAACGTCCTGACTTTC
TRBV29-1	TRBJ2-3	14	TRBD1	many	CSVTGQGAKDTQYF	TGCAGCGTTACGGGACAGGGGGCAAAAGATACGCAGTATTTT
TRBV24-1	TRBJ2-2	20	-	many	CATSVVAGPTTGTHTGELFF	TGTGCCACCAGTGTCGTCGCCGGACCAACTACCGGGACTCACACCGGGGAGCTGTTTTTT
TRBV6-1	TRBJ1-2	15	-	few	CASSRTGQVSYGYTF	TGTGCCAGCAGTCGGACGGGGCAAGTTAGCTATGGCTACACCTTC
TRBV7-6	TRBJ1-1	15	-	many	CASSLYRELNTEAFF	TGTGCCAGCAGCTTATACAGGGAGTTGAACACTGAAGCTTTCTTT
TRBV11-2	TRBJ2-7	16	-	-	CASSFLPTEVAGEQYF	TGTGCCAGCAGCTTTCTTCCCACTGAGGTTGCAGGGGAGCAGTACTTC
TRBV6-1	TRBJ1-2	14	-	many	CASNPGQLPYGYTF	TGTGCCAGCAATCCGGGACAACTCCCCTATGGCTACACCTTC
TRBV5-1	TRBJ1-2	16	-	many	CASSFRPGDLAYGYTF	TGCGCCAGCAGCTTCCGACCCGGGGATTTAGCCTATGGCTACACCTTC
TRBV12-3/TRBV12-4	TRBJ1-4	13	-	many	CASRMDPREKLFF	TGTGCCAGCAGGATGGATCCCAGGGAAAAACTGTTTTTT
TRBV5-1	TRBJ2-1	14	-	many	CASSSMTGLYEQFF	TGCGCCAGCAGCTCGATGACAGGTCTCTATGAGCAGTTCTTC
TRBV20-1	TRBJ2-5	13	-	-	CSANQEPKETQYF	TGCAGTGCTAACCAAGAACCCAAAGAGACCCAGTACTTC
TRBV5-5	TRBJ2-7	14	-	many	CASSLGHANYEQYF	TGTGCCAGCAGCTTGGGGCACGCTAACTACGAGCAGTACTTC
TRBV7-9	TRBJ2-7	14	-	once	CASSLVQWLEEQYF	TGTGCCAGCAGCTTAGTACAGTGGTTGGAAGAGCAGTACTTC
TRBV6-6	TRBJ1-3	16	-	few	CASIYSTVSSGNTIYF	TGTGCCAGCATTTACTCGACGGTTAGCTCTGGAAACACCATATATTTT
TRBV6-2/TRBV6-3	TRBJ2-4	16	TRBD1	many	CATAGGGGEAKNIQYF	TGTGCCACGGCAGGGGGCGGCGGAGAAGCCAAAAACATTCAGTACTTC
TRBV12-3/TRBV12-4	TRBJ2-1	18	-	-	CASRPQGVDSGGAPEQFF	TGTGCCAGCAGACCTCAGGGGGTGGATAGTGGGGGGGCCCCTGAGCAGTTCTTC
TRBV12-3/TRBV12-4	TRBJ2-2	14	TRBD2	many	CASSYRGGTGELFF	TGTGCCAGCAGTTATCGGGGGGGAACCGGGGAGCTGTTTTTT